This T cell receptor (beta chain) was documented in a study of T cell clonotyping in hematopoietic cell transplantation. Concerning this clone: Its specificity is not known.

Study-wide results and limits: Graft donor and pretransplant recipient Inverse Simpson Index values predicted broader posttransplant TCR diversity.

CDR3 length: 12 residues. Between the trimmed V and J ends, which lost 4 bases and 7 bases, there was a span of 8 bases. The germline V gene encodes CDR1 MNHEY and CDR2 SVGAGI. Only in-frame clones appear in the TCRdb table, and some are missing; sequencing was by immunoSEQ multiplex PCR. This table holds 15,000 to 20,000 clones, roughly 80% found once. Documented time point: recipient sample about 28 days before transplant, after cytoreduction. Recipient blood drawn about 28 days pretransplant and days 30, 100, 180 after. The sequence came from a man aged 55-75 years with acute myeloid leukemia. Some clones in this sample may be carry-over from other donors' samples. The V and J genes are TRBV6-5 and TRBJ1-5; D not resolved. Specimen: peripheral blood mononuclear cells, collected before stem cell transplant. Written as DNA, the CDR3 is TGTGCCAGCAGTTTTATCGGGCAGCCCCAGCATTTT. It codes for CASSFIGQPQHF.